The sequence of this T cell receptor beta chain was determined in a study of blood T cell repertoires in COVID-19. Study as a whole: Donors in the United States, Italy and Spain gave samples during acute or convalescent COVID-19. PBMCs, B-cell-depleted T cells, or T cells provided the cDNA or gDNA that made up the material.

Repertoires were generated with immunoSEQ multiplex PCR, while TCRdb's copy carries only in-frame clones and drops some. The table lists roughly 270,000 clones, approximately 85% of them singletons, with over 8% in the top ten. Material: peripheral blood. The receptor was derived from a man aged 18 to 30 with active or convalescent COVID-19.

The CDR3 DNA follows: TGTGCCAGCAGCTTGAGGAGAGACACTGAAGCTTTCTTT. Translated: CASSLRRDTEAFF. This chain links TRBV5-4 with TRBJ1-1; D is unclear. CDR1 and CDR2 from the germline V gene are SGHNT and YYREEE (reference sequence). Trimming stripped 1 base from V and 3 bases from J, with 7 bases between. The CDR3 length is 13 residues.